Presented here are 29 T cell receptor beta chains from one specimen sequenced in a study of PD-1 blockade in classical Hodgkin lymphoma (dated by TCRdb to about 2020). Read against the paper, the sample's time point label means: cycle 4 day 1 (C4D1), after more than five weeks of nivolumab. Relapse after autologous stem cell transplantation had occurred in all trial patients, and cohorts A, B and C were distinguished by prior brentuximab vedotin exposure. Libraries were made using the immunoSEQ multiplex PCR assay. This immuneACCESS table, as held by TCRdb, lists in-frame sequences with V and J called but not all clones. Of the missing ones, under half trace to an unresolved V gene in checked studies; the others have no known cause. The sample profile shows some 34,000 clones; approximately 67% of them were found once. 3.9% of the sample comes from the top ten. The material sequenced was peripheral blood mononuclear cells (PBMCs), taken before the fourth cycle of nivolumab. These receptors were taken from a human donor with classical Hodgkin lymphoma.

The chain is built from TRBV5-1 and TRBJ1-1, with D hard to call. Germline values: CDR1 SGHRS, CDR2 YFSETQ. The CDR3 length is 14 residues. Trimming cost V 1 base and J 3 bases, with 10 bases left between them. The CDR3: CASSLQDLDTEAFF. CDR3 DNA: TGCGCCAGCAGCTTGCAGGATTTGGACACTGAAGCTTTCTTT.

The chain links TRBV28 to TRBJ2-1; D ambiguous. Germline V gene sequence: CDR1 MDHEN, CDR2 SYDVKM. The V end was cut by 2 bases, the J end by 8 bases, with 4 bases between. The CDR3 consists of 11 residues. The CDR3 DNA reads as TGTGCCAGCAGTTTAGGGGATGAGCAGTTCTTC. Amino acids: CASSLGDEQFF.

In its sample, this clone was seen once. The chain links TRBV9 to TRBJ1-1; D unresolved. Germline V gives CDR1 SGDLS, CDR2 YYNGEE. The CDR3 totals 13 residues. Trimming cost V 0 bases and J 6 bases, with 9 bases left between them. The CDR3 spells CASSVGTGPEAFF. As DNA, the CDR3 is TGTGCCAGCAGCGTAGGTACGGGCCCTGAAGCTTTCTTT.

The rearrangement uses TRBV27 and TRBJ2-5; D perhaps matches TRBD1 (5 bases). V lost 3 bases, J lost 7 bases, and 12 bases lay in between. Germline V CDR1 and CDR2: MNHEY, SMNVEV (reference sequence). The CDR3 is 13 residues long. CDR3 nucleotides: TGTGCCAGCAGTTTGACAGTGTGGGGGACCCAGTACTTC. It translates to CASSLTVWGTQYF.

The chain has TRBV7-6 and TRBJ1-1, with no clear D. Germline V gene data show CDR1 as SGHVS and CDR2 as FNYEAQ. V lost 4 bases to trimming and J lost 4 bases, with 10 bases between them. There are 13 residues in the CDR3. DNA for the CDR3: TGTGCCAGCAGCTCGACAATCACCACTGAAGCTTTCTTT. Translated, it gives CASSSTITTEAFF.

This clone was recorded once. This chain joins TRBV28 and TRBJ2-5; no firm D call. CDR3 length equals 15 residues. V lost 5 bases, J lost 5 bases, and 18 bases lay in between. Germline V gene lookup returns CDR1 MDHEN and CDR2 SYDVKM. The chain's CDR3 is CASSEVAEFWETQYF. In DNA form, the CDR3 reads TGTGCCAGCAGTGAGGTCGCGGAGTTTTGGGAGACCCAGTACTTC.

The V call is TRBV11-2, the J call TRBJ2-1; no reliable D call. The CDR3 extends over 12 amino acids. V was pared by 4 bases and J by 10 bases, with 11 bases between. CDR1 and CDR2 from the germline V gene are SGHAT and FQNNGV. DNA for the CDR3: TGTGCCAGCAGCTCCCACGGAAGGGAGCAGTTCTTC. Translated: CASSSHGREQFF.

This chain joins TRBV19 and TRBJ2-5; 9 nucleotides agree with TRBD2. V was pared by 3 bases and J by 5 bases, with 10 bases of the junction left unmatched. The CDR3 covers 16 residues. The V gene's germline CDR1 is LNHDA and CDR2 SQIVND (reference sequence). CDR3 loop: CASSMGAGGRHETQYF. Here the CDR3 DNA reads TGTGCCAGTAGTATGGGAGCGGGGGGCCGACATGAGACCCAGTACTTC.

This clone was detected once. The V gene is TRBV19, the J gene TRBJ2-6; D is unclear. The CDR3 runs 16 residues. The V gene lost 4 bases and the J gene lost 4 bases, with 14 bases spanning the gap. Germline CDR1 is LNHDA and CDR2 is SQIVND (reference sequence). CDR3 residues: CASSTYGAAGANVLTF. Written as DNA, the CDR3 is TGTGCCAGTAGTACCTACGGCGCAGCCGGGGCCAACGTCCTGACTTTC.

The chain has TRBV10-3 and TRBJ1-4; D is perhaps TRBD1 (5 bases). The germline V gene encodes CDR1 ENHRY and CDR2 SYGVKD. The CDR3 has 14 residues. The V end was cut by 2 bases, the J end by 7 bases, with 11 bases between. The CDR3 region is CAISEGAGVEKLFF. DNA of the CDR3: TGTGCCATCAGTGAGGGGGCTGGAGTTGAAAAACTGTTTTTT.

Only a few counts were recorded for this clone. The same CDR3 also results from other DNA sequences found in this sample. This chain links TRBV9 with TRBJ2-3, with D maybe TRBD2 (6 bases). CDR3 length equals 14 residues. CDR1 SGDLS and CDR2 YYNGEE come from the germline V gene. The ends were cut back, 6 bases at V and 3 bases at J, with 14 bases in the middle. This CDR3 reads CASTGTLRTDTQYF. The CDR3 region has the DNA TGTGCCAGCACCGGGACTTTAAGAACAGATACGCAGTATTTT. The whole variable domain, filled in from reference TRBV9 and TRBJ2-3, reads DSGVTQTPKHLITATGQRVTLRCSPRSGDLSVYWYQQSLDQGLQFLIQYYNGEERAKGNILERFSAQQFPDLHSELNLSSLELGDSALYFCASTGTLRTDTQYFGPGTRLTVL.

The rearrangement uses TRBV7-9 and TRBJ2-5; D not resolved. In germline, CDR1 is SEHNR, CDR2 FQNEAQ (reference sequence). Trimming pared 1 base from V and 1 base from J, leaving 7 bases between. This CDR3 contains 14 residues. This CDR3 is CASSLVQSQETQYF. CDR3 sequence (DNA): TGTGCCAGCAGCTTAGTCCAAAGCCAAGAGACCCAGTACTTC.

This sequence joins TRBV5-6 and TRBJ2-1; D may be TRBD1 (7 bases). CDR3 length equals 17 residues. V was pared by 4 bases and J by 1 base, with 18 bases between. Germline V lookup: CDR1 SGHDT, CDR2 YYEEEE. The CDR3, as DNA: TGTGCCAGCAGCATTAACCGACAGGGAGGTTCCTACAATGAGCAGTTCTTC. It yields the protein CASSINRQGGSYNEQFF.

The rearrangement uses TRBV7-9 and TRBJ1-2; no definite D call. The CDR3 totals 14 residues. The germline V gene has CDR1 SEHNR and CDR2 FQNEAQ (reference sequence). V lost 7 bases to trimming and J lost 5 bases, with 17 bases between them. For the CDR3, the DNA is TGTGCCAGCAAGGCACCCACTTTAGGTTATGGCTACACCTTC. This translates into CASKAPTLGYGYTF. Looking up the rest from reference TRBV7-9 and TRBJ1-2 gives the full variable domain: DTGVSQNPRHKITKRGQNVTFRCDPISEHNRLYWYRQTLGQGPEFLTYFQNEAQLEKSRLLSDRFSAERPKGSFSTLEIQRTEQGDSAMYLCASKAPTLGYGYTFGSGTRLTVV.

The chain has TRBV7-2 and TRBJ2-7, with 12 bases fitting TRBD2. This CDR3 is built from 13 residues. Trimming took 3 bases from V and 12 from J; bases not matched to a gene: 6. Germline lookup yields CDR1 SGHTA and CDR2 FQGNSA. The DNA for the CDR3 is TGTGCCAGCAGCTTGATACTAGCGGGGGGATTGTACTTC. It yields the protein CASSLILAGGLYF.

The chain couples TRBV27 to TRBJ2-1, with 7 positions matching TRBD2. V lost 5 bases to trimming and J lost 2 bases; unmatched junction nucleotides: 6. The CDR3 length is 15 residues. The germline V gene encodes CDR1 MNHEY and CDR2 SMNVEV (reference sequence). CDR3 loop: CASSRGLGTYNEQFF. CDR3 DNA: TGTGCCAGCAGTAGAGGACTAGGGACCTACAATGAGCAGTTCTTC.

The chain combines TRBV5-1 with TRBJ1-2; 8 nucleotides match TRBD1. Germline CDR1 and CDR2: SGHRS and YFSETQ. Trimming took 2 bases from V and 4 from J; bases not matched to a gene: 7. This CDR3 is 15 amino acids long. CDR3 DNA: TGCGCCAGCAGCTTAGACGGACAGGGACCCTATGGCTACACCTTC. Translating it yields CASSLDGQGPYGYTF.

This chain joins TRBV9 and TRBJ2-1; D may be TRBD2 (6 bases). Germline CDR1 and CDR2: SGDLS and YYNGEE. V was trimmed by 0 bases and J by 6 bases, leaving 10 bases between them. This CDR3 spans 14 amino acids. The CDR3 nucleotides are TGTGCCAGCAGCGTAGTTTTAGCGGCCAATGAGCAGTTCTTC. Residues: CASSVVLAANEQFF. Full variable domain (rest looked up from reference TRBV9 and TRBJ2-1): DSGVTQTPKHLITATGQRVTLRCSPRSGDLSVYWYQQSLDQGLQFLIQYYNGEERAKGNILERFSAQQFPDLHSELNLSSLELGDSALYFCASSVVLAANEQFFGPGTRLTVL.

The chain joins TRBV19 to TRBJ1-5; the D gene is possibly TRBD1 (6 bases). The CDR3 has 16 residues. V lost 5 bases and J lost 4, with 18 bases in between. Germline values: CDR1 LNHDA, CDR2 SQIVND (reference sequence). The CDR3 loop is CASSGIGGVTNQPQHF. CDR3 nucleotide sequence: TGTGCCAGTAGTGGCATTGGGGGCGTTACAAATCAGCCCCAGCATTTT.

V is TRBV27 and J is TRBJ2-1; no clear D. The germline V gene encodes CDR1 MNHEY and CDR2 SMNVEV (reference sequence). Trimming removed 3 bases at V and 10 bases at J, with 7 bases between. There are 11 residues in the CDR3. The CDR3 protein is CASSFLREQFF. Written as DNA, the CDR3 is TGTGCCAGCAGTTTCCTCCGCGAGCAGTTCTTC.

This clone was counted a few times. The rearrangement uses TRBV10-3 and TRBJ1-5; no clear D. Deletions cut 2 bases from V and 4 bases from J, with 6 bases between. Germline V CDR1 and CDR2: ENHRY, SYGVKD. The CDR3 sequence is 13 residues long. DNA of the CDR3: TGTGCCATCAGTGAGGGGCAAAATCAGCCCCAGCATTTT. Its protein is CAISEGQNQPQHF.

The chain has TRBV7-9 and TRBJ2-3; a possible D gene is TRBD1 (6 bases). Between the trimmed V and J ends, which lost 6 bases and 5 bases, there was a span of 9 bases. There are 12 residues in the CDR3. Germline CDR1 SEHNR, CDR2 FQNEAQ (reference sequence). CDR3 sequence: CASRGAGDTQYF. The DNA of the CDR3 is TGTGCCAGCAGGGGGGCGGGAGATACGCAGTATTTT.

This chain joins TRBV29-1 and TRBJ2-7; D ambiguous. The CDR3 extends over 11 amino acids. Germline V gene lookup returns CDR1 SQVTM and CDR2 ANQGSEA. The V end was cut by 4 bases, the J end by 2 bases, with 6 bases between. CDR3 sequence reads: CSVGAPYEQYF. In DNA form, the CDR3 reads TGCAGCGTTGGGGCCCCCTACGAGCAGTACTTC.

The gene calls are TRBV4-3 and TRBJ2-3; D uncertain. The CDR3 is 13 residues long. Trimming left V 4 bases short and J 1 base short, with 6 bases between. In germline, CDR1 is LGHNA, CDR2 YSLEER. The CDR3, as DNA: TGCGCCAGCAGCCTCGAGGGCACAGATACGCAGTATTTT. It is translated as CASSLEGTDTQYF.

The chain employs TRBV9 and TRBJ2-7; D gene unclear. Trimming left V 0 bases short and J 1 base short, with 11 bases between. CDR1 is SGDLS, CDR2 YYNGEE, per germline. This CDR3 has 15 amino acids. The CDR3 is CASSVETGPSYEQYF. In DNA form, the CDR3 reads TGTGCCAGCAGCGTAGAGACGGGCCCATCCTACGAGCAGTACTTC.

The chain employs TRBV5-1 and TRBJ2-3, with 13 positions matching TRBD2. CDR1 is SGHRS and CDR2 is YFSETQ in the germline V gene. Trimming took 6 bases from V and 7 from J; bases not matched to a gene: 5. This CDR3 has 14 residues. CDR3 nucleotides: TGCGCCAGCACCCCGGGACTAGCGGGAAATACGCAGTATTTT. Protein: CASTPGLAGNTQYF. The full variable domain, its missing parts supplied by reference TRBV5-1 and TRBJ2-3, is KAGVTQTPRYLIKTRGQQVTLSCSPISGHRSVSWYQQTPGQGLQFLFEYFSETQRNKGNFPGRFSGRQFSNSRSEMNVSTLELGDSALYLCASTPGLAGNTQYFGPGTRLTVL.

The chain uses TRBV6-5 and TRBJ2-2; no clear D. Germline values: CDR1 MNHEY, CDR2 SVGAGI. Trimming took 5 bases from V and 3 from J, leaving 13 bases between them. The CDR3 is made up of 15 amino acids. CDR3 DNA: TGTGCCAGCAGTAACGGGTACAGAGACACCGGGGAGCTGTTTTTT. This gives the protein CASSNGYRDTGELFF.

This clone was recorded only once. In DNA form, the CDR3 reads TGTGCCAGCAGCGTAGTATCTGACTATGGCTACACCTTC. Translating it yields CASSVVSDYGYTF. The chain employs TRBV9 and TRBJ1-2; D remains unclear. The V and J ends lost 0 bases and 3 bases respectively, with 6 bases between them. Germline V gene lookup returns CDR1 SGDLS and CDR2 YYNGEE. This CDR3 is built from 13 residues. Complete variable domain (other parts from reference TRBV9 and TRBJ1-2): DSGVTQTPKHLITATGQRVTLRCSPRSGDLSVYWYQQSLDQGLQFLIQYYNGEERAKGNILERFSAQQFPDLHSELNLSSLELGDSALYFCASSVVSDYGYTFGSGTRLTVV.

The genes are TRBV7-8 and TRBJ1-1, with D uncertain. The V end lost 0 bases, the J end lost 1 base, and 3 bases lay between the germline ends. Germline CDR1 and CDR2: SGHVS and FQNEAQ. The CDR3 has 13 residues. In nucleotides, the CDR3 is TGTGCCAGCAGCTTAGCAGAGAACACTGAAGCTTTCTTT. It is translated as CASSLAENTEAFF.